This T cell receptor (beta chain) was recorded in a study of PD-L1 blockade in urothelial cancer. Study-level findings and limits: Stronger expansion of tumor-associated clones in blood at 3 weeks distinguished durable-benefit patients.

With 2 bases clipped from V and 9 bases from J, the junction kept 6 bases outside the gene matches. CDR1 and CDR2 from the germline V gene are SGDLS and YYNGEE. This CDR3 contains 14 residues. All patients handed over anywhere from 1 to 8 samples, pretreatment and on-treatment. Using immunoSEQ multiplex PCR, the repertoire was profiled, and TCRdb retains in-frame clones only, with some absent. The sample shows about 52,000 clones, approximately 87% of them seen only once. On this clone itself: What it binds is not known.

The chain has TRBV9 and TRBJ2-1, with 9 nucleotides matching TRBD1. The material was PBMCs, obtained around atezolizumab (anti-PD-L1) treatment. The clonotype was recovered from a man aged 35 to 55 with urothelial cancer. As DNA, the CDR3 is TGTGCCAGCAGCGTCCGGGACAGGGTATCTGAGCAGTTCTTC. Protein: CASSVRDRVSEQFF.